The present T cell receptor beta chain was sequenced within a study of CD8+ T cells in alopecia areata. Study as a whole: Administration of oral tofacitinib to treated patients was at 5 to 10 mg twice daily.

In alopecia areata patients, both lesional scalp punch biopsies and peripheral blood were collected. CDR3 length: 14 amino acids. The V gene lost 0 bases and the J gene lost 4 bases, with 8 bases spanning the gap. Per germline, CDR1 SGDLS and CDR2 YYNGEE. As the sequencing template, cDNA was produced by extracting RNA and reverse transcribing it. The protocol was immunoSEQ multiplex PCR, while the TCRdb copy is restricted to in-frame clones and leaves out a portion. Counted here are roughly 120,000 clones, roughly two fifths occurring once; the ten biggest clones make up 3% to 3.5%. The chain recombines TRBV9 with TRBJ2-1, with D possibly TRBD2 on 5 matching bases. Sequenced material: CD4+ T cells sorted from blood. This clonotype originated in a human donor with alopecia areata. CDR3 loop: CASSVGVAYNEQFF. CDR3 nucleotide sequence: TGTGCCAGCAGCGTAGGAGTAGCGTACAATGAGCAGTTCTTC.